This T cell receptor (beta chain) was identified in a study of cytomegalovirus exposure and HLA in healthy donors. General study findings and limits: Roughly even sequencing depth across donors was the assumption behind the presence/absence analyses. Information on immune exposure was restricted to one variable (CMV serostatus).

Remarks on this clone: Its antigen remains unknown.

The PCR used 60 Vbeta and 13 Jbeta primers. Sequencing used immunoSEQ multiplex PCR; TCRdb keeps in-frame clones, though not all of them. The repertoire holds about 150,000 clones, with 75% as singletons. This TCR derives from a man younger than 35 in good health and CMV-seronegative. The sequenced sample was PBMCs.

The CDR3 DNA reads TGTGCCAGCAGCTTGTGGCGGGACAGGACGGGAGCTTTCTTT. It yields the protein CASSLWRDRTGAFF. This sequence joins TRBV5-4 and TRBJ1-1, with 8 bases aligning to TRBD1. This CDR3 spans 14 amino acids. The junction had 9 bases not matched to a gene; V was cut back by 1 base and J by 10 bases. The germline V gene encodes CDR1 SGHNT and CDR2 YYREEE (reference sequence).